A single sample is the source of the 31 T cell receptor beta chains below, sequenced in a study of glioma-infiltrating T cells. TCR alpha and beta CDR3 regions were amplified from RNA using iRepertoire nested multiplex PCR. TCRdb independently ran MiXCR on the multiplex PCR reads; one entry per CDR3 protein. The table records about 20,000 distinct CDR3 sequences, roughly 25% of them present only once. Sequenced: glioma tissue, nonneoplastic brain tissue, or PBMCs (not recorded which). These receptors all stem from a human donor with low-grade glioma or glioblastoma, undergoing nonglioma brain surgery, or in good health (not recorded which).

In its sample, this clonotype was seen many times. This chain links TRBV6-1 with TRBJ2-7; a possible D gene is TRBD1 (6 bases). Germline V gene sequence: CDR1 MNHNS, CDR2 SASEGT. The CDR3 loop spans 13 amino acids. Trimming took off 7 bases at V and 3 bases at J, with 13 bases between the two ends. CDR3 sequence (DNA): TGTGCCAGCAATCCGGGACAACTCTACGAGCAGTACTTC. Its protein product is CASNPGQLYEQYF.

This clonotype was picked up many times. V is TRBV28 and J is TRBJ1-4; D possibly corresponds to TRBD1 (6 bases). Germline V gene lookup returns CDR1 MDHEN and CDR2 SYDVKM. The CDR3 contains 12 residues. Trimming stripped 8 bases from V and 3 bases from J, with 7 bases between. This chain's CDR3 is CASRTANEKLFF. The CDR3 DNA is TGTGCCAGCCGGACAGCTAATGAAAAACTGTTTTTT.

This clonotype was found a few times. This CDR3 is CASSPGGARKGSEQFF. CDR3 coding DNA: TGTGCCAGCTCCCCGGGGGGGGCCCGAAAAGGAAGTGAGCAGTTCTTC. The rearrangement joins TRBV18 to TRBJ2-1, with TRBD2 matching 8 bases. Trimming took 6 bases from V and 9 from J; bases not matched to a gene: 16. This CDR3 is 16 amino acids long. The germline gives CDR1 KGHSH, CDR2 LQKENI.

About this clonotype: The junction departs from the called germline gene at one end, perhaps through a read error. This rearrangement joins TRBV11-2 to TRBJ2-1; 9 positions agree with TRBD2. The CDR3 is made up of 17 amino acids. Germline CDR1 reads SGHAT; CDR2 reads FQNNGV. The CDR3 DNA sequence: TGTGCCAGCAGCTTAGATCAGTCGGGACTAGCTTCCAATGAGCGGTTCTTC. It yields the protein CASSLDQSGLASNERFF.

This sequence joins TRBV4-1 and TRBJ2-3, with unresolved D. Trimming shortened V by 2 bases and J by 4 bases, and 7 bases separated the two germline ends. The germline V gene has CDR1 MGHRA and CDR2 YSYEKL. This CDR3 contains 13 residues. CDR3: CASSQTWADTQYF. For the CDR3, the DNA is TGCGCCAGCAGCCAAACGTGGGCAGATACGCAGTATTTT.

This clonotype was observed many times. This rearrangement joins TRBV5-1 to TRBJ1-1; maybe TRBD1 (5 bases). The CDR3 totals 13 residues. The germline V gene has CDR1 SGHRS and CDR2 YFSETQ. The V gene lost 5 bases and the J gene lost 1 base, with 9 bases spanning the gap. The CDR3 DNA is TGCGCCAGCAGTAGACAGCAGAACACTGAAGCTTTCTTT. Amino acids: CASSRQQNTEAFF. Based on the CDR3 plus reference TRBV5-1 and TRBJ1-1, the full variable domain is KAGVTQTPRYLIKTRGQQVTLSCSPISGHRSVSWYQQTPGQGLQFLFEYFSETQRNKGNFPGRFSGRQFSNSRSEMNVSTLELGDSALYLCASSRQQNTEAFFGQGTRLTVV.

V usage is TRBV7-6 and J usage is TRBJ2-7; D uncertain. Per germline, CDR1 SGHVS and CDR2 FNYEAQ. Trimming pared 5 bases from V and 2 bases from J, leaving 16 bases between. CDR3 length: 15 residues. CDR3 loop: CASSEYSQPTYEQYF. As DNA, the CDR3 is TGTGCCAGCAGCGAATACTCACAGCCCACCTACGAGCAGTACTTC. Full variable domain (missing parts from reference TRBV7-6 and TRBJ2-7): GAGVSQSPRYKVTKRGQDVALRCDPISGHVSLYWYRQALGQGPEFLTYFNYEAQQDKSGLPNDRFSAERPEGSISTLTIQRTEQRDSAMYRCASSEYSQPTYEQYFGPGTRLTVT.

Sample share makes this clonotype medium-sized (0.01 to 0.1%). The rearrangement uses TRBV6-1 and TRBJ1-6; D might be TRBD1 (5 bases). Germline CDR1 is MNHNS and CDR2 is SASEGT. V lost 5 bases to trimming and J lost 7 bases, with 12 bases between them. The CDR3 runs to 14 residues. Written as DNA, the CDR3 is TGTGCCAGCAGTCAGGGCTTGGAAAATTCACCCCTCCACTTT. Residues: CASSQGLENSPLHF.

This clonotype ranks as medium-sized. The chain has TRBV20-1 and TRBJ1-1; D not resolved. Trimming took off 3 bases at V and 3 bases at J, with 11 bases between the two ends. In germline, CDR1 is DFQATT, CDR2 SNEGSKA (reference sequence). CDR3 length equals 13 residues. The CDR3 protein is CSASQGQDTEAFF. The CDR3, as DNA: TGCAGTGCTAGTCAAGGCCAGGACACTGAAGCTTTCTTT.

Concerning this clonotype itself: A read error may explain this, as a much larger clone is one base away. The rearrangement links TRBV6-2 or TRBV6-3 to TRBJ2-1, with D uncertain. The CDR3 length is 12 residues. V shed 8 bases and J shed 9 bases, with 14 bases lying between them. Germline loops: CDR1 MNHEY, CDR2 SVGEGT. Here the CDR3 DNA reads TGTGCCAGCCCTGAGTACCCCCGTGAGCAGTTCTTC. It is translated as CASPEYPREQFF.

This chain joins TRBV7-3 and TRBJ2-7; 7 nucleotides match TRBD2. The J call may not be correct, given that the DNA end is closer to TRBJ2-5. The CDR3 covers 13 residues. Germline loops: CDR1 SGHTA, CDR2 FQGTGA. CDR3 coding DNA: TGTGCCAGCAGCTTAATCGGGAGGGAGACCCAGTACTTC. Its protein product is CASSLIGRETQYF.

This chain connects TRBV28 to TRBJ2-1; 7 bases line up with TRBD1. The CDR3 contains 15 residues. Trimming removed 5 bases from V and 8 bases from J; junction bases left unmatched: 12. Germline V gene sequence: CDR1 MDHEN, CDR2 SYDVKM. CDR3 coding DNA: TGTGCCAGCAGTAATGGACAGGACCCACCCTATGAGCAGTTCTTC. This gives the protein CASSNGQDPPYEQFF.

In the case of this clonotype: A clone one base away is much larger, so this may be a read error. Since no conserved phenylalanine or tryptophan closes the CDR3, a read error is the likely cause. The chain combines TRBV6-5 with TRBJ2-6; D may be TRBD1 or TRBD2 (5 bases each). The V gene's germline CDR1 is MNHEY and CDR2 SVGAGI. V was clipped by 10 bases and J by 3 bases, with 10 bases between them. The CDR3 is made up of 13 amino acids. This CDR3 is CATRGRGANVLTS. CDR3 nucleotides: TGTGCCACTAGGGGACGTGGGGCCAACGTCCTGACTTCC.

In the case of this clonotype: In this CDR3 the conserved last residue, phenylalanine or tryptophan, is missing, so a read error is likely. This chain connects TRBV28 to TRBJ1-5; a possible D gene is TRBD1 (6 bases). Germline CDR1 is MDHEN and CDR2 is SYDVKM. V gave up 6 bases and J gave up 9 bases, with 12 bases separating them. The length of the CDR3 is 12 residues. CDR3 loop: CASRVQGRPQHL. CDR3 nucleotides: TGTGCCAGCAGAGTACAGGGTCGGCCCCAGCATCTT.

A note on this clonotype: A read error is possible here, since a much larger clone lies one base away. This chain joins TRBV6-2 or TRBV6-3 and TRBJ2-1; D is unresolved. Germline V CDR1 and CDR2: MNHEY, SVGEGT. CDR3 size: 17 residues. Deletions cut 2 bases from V and 0 bases from J, with 14 bases between. Here the CDR3 reads CASSYLVQCRSYNEQFF. CDR3 nucleotide sequence: TGTGCCAGCAGTTACCTCGTGCAATGCCGCTCCTACAATGAGCAGTTCTTC.

This clonotype was counted a few times. For the CDR3, the DNA is TGCGCCAGCAGCCAACGATGGGGGGTGGGTAATGAGCAGTTCTTC. Translated, it gives CASSQRWGVGNEQFF. This chain links TRBV4-1 with TRBJ2-1; tentatively, D is TRBD2 (6 bases). V was clipped by 2 bases and J by 7 bases, with 15 bases between them. Looked up from germline, CDR1 is MGHRA and CDR2 is YSYEKL. This CDR3 contains 15 residues.

This clonotype was seen ten or more times. The rearrangement links TRBV4-3 to TRBJ1-1; D gene uncertain. V gave up 2 bases and J gave up 3 bases, with 13 bases separating them. This CDR3 contains 15 residues. Germline CDR1 reads LGHNA; CDR2 reads YSLEER. Written as DNA, the CDR3 is TGCGCCAGCAGCCAATATGAGAGGACCGACACTGAAGCTTTCTTT. Translating gives CASSQYERTDTEAFF.

This clonotype was seen at least ten times. The CDR3 sequence: CASSYSETGDTEAFF. The CDR3 DNA sequence: TGTGCCAGCAGTTACTCCGAGACAGGGGACACTGAAGCTTTCTTT. The genes are TRBV6-6 and TRBJ1-1, with 8 bases aligning to TRBD1. From germline, CDR1 is MNHNY and CDR2 SVGAGI (reference sequence). V was pared by 0 bases and J by 3 bases, with 3 bases of the junction left unmatched. This CDR3 contains 15 residues.

This clonotype has at least ten counts. The chain is built from TRBV4-2 and TRBJ2-7; 9 bases align to TRBD1. J was trimmed by 5 bases and V by 4 bases; bases with no gene match: 6. The CDR3 runs 14 residues. CDR1 LGHNA and CDR2 YNFKEQ come from the germline V gene. In DNA form, the CDR3 reads TGTGCCAGCAGCCCCGGGACAGGGACCGACGAGCAGTACTTC. Translation: CASSPGTGTDEQYF.

In this sample, this clonotype turned up a few times. CDR3 sequence: CASSQGLAYNEQFF. The CDR3 DNA is TGTGCCAGCAGCCAGGGACTAGCGTACAATGAGCAGTTCTTC. The V call is TRBV14, the J call TRBJ2-1; 10 bases are a match to TRBD2. V lost 3 bases, J lost 4 bases, and 0 bases stayed unmatched. Germline lookup yields CDR1 SGHDN and CDR2 FVKESK. CDR3 length: 14 amino acids. The variable domain in full, with the rest retrieved from reference TRBV14 and TRBJ2-1, is EAGVTQFPSHSVIEKGQTVTLRCDPISGHDNLYWYRRVMGKEIKFLLHFVKESKQDESGMPNNRFLAERTGGTYSTLKVQPAELEDSGVYFCASSQGLAYNEQFFGPGTRLTVL.

Remarks on this clonotype: This clone may be a read error of a much larger clone one base away. V usage is TRBV19 and J usage is TRBJ1-5, with D unclear. The DNA end is more similar to TRBJ2-3, so the J call may be wrong. This CDR3 has 14 amino acids. The V gene's germline CDR1 is LNHDA and CDR2 SQIVND (reference sequence). The CDR3 loop reads CASSSTVSNQPQYF. DNA for the CDR3: TGTGCCAGTAGTTCAACAGTTAGCAATCAGCCCCAGTATTTT.

J is TRBJ2-7 and V is TRBV12-5, with D possibly matching TRBD1 (6 bases). The length of the CDR3 is 15 residues. Per germline, CDR1 LGHNT and CDR2 FRNRAP. The ends were cut back, 3 bases at V and 0 bases at J, with 12 bases in the middle. CDR3 protein: CASGFTGLGSYEQYF. For the CDR3, the DNA is TGTGCTAGTGGTTTTACAGGGTTGGGCTCCTACGAGCAGTACTTC.

With regard to this clonotype: A much larger clone lies one base from this, so it may be a read error. V is TRBV4-1 and J is TRBJ1-3, with 10 bases that match TRBD1. CDR3 length: 16 residues. CDR1 and CDR2 (germline): MGHRA, YSYEKL. The CDR3: CASSVRQGAPENTIYF. CDR3 DNA sequence: TGTGCCAGCAGCGTTCGACAGGGGGCACCTGAAAACACCATATATTTT.

In this sample, this clonotype turned up a few times. The genes are TRBV4-1 and TRBJ2-7, with 9 bases identical to TRBD2. Losses at the gene ends were 4 bases for V and 0 bases for J; bases not matched to a gene: 7. Germline assignment: CDR1 MGHRA and CDR2 YSYEKL. This CDR3 is 16 amino acids long. The CDR3 nucleotides read TGCGCCAGCAGCCCACGACTAGCGGCCTTCTCCTACGAGCAGTACTTC. Protein: CASSPRLAAFSYEQYF.

Within the sample, this clonotype is medium-sized. This sequence joins TRBV20-1 and TRBJ2-7; 10 bases agree with TRBD2. Germline V gene sequence: CDR1 DFQATT, CDR2 SNEGSKA (reference sequence). The CDR3 contains 15 residues. Unmatched junction bases numbered 8, after V lost 6 bases and J lost 0 bases. In DNA form, the CDR3 reads TGCAGTGCAAAACTAGCGGGGCTTAGCTCCTACGAGCAGTACTTC. Encoded protein: CSAKLAGLSSYEQYF.

As for this clonotype: At one end the junction does not follow the germline gene, possibly because of a read error. V gene TRBV6-2 or TRBV6-3 combines with J gene TRBJ2-1; D may correspond to TRBD1 or TRBD2 (6 bases each). The CDR3 covers 14 residues. Germline lookup yields CDR1 MNHEY and CDR2 SVGEGT. CDR3 in amino acids: CASSALGGLNEQFF. As DNA, the CDR3 is TGCGCCAGCAGTGCCCTAGGGGGGCTGAATGAGCAGTTCTTC.

Many counts were recorded for this clonotype. This may stem from a read error, because a much larger clone lies one nucleotide away. V is TRBV7-2 and J is TRBJ1-5; no clear D gene. Germline V gene lookup returns CDR1 SGHTA and CDR2 FQGNSA. The length of the CDR3 is 15 residues. CDR3 residues: CARSLDADSNQPQHF. In DNA form, the CDR3 reads TGTGCCCGCAGCTTAGATGCTGATAGCAATCAGCCCCAGCATTTT.

On this clonotype: This may arise from a read error, as a much more abundant clone is one base away. The V call is TRBV7-2, the J call TRBJ1-2, with 11 bases lining up with TRBD1. In germline, CDR1 is SGHTA, CDR2 FQGNSA. The J segment lost 8 bases and the V segment lost 7 bases, leaving 12 bases of the junction unmatched. The CDR3 is 15 residues long. This CDR3 is CASINADRGHRGYTF. In DNA form, the CDR3 reads TGTGCCAGCATCAATGCGGACAGGGGGCATAGAGGCTACACCTTC.

This chain uses TRBV2 with TRBJ2-7, with D perhaps TRBD1 or TRBD2 (5 bases each). This CDR3 is built from 14 residues. The germline V and J ends were trimmed by 6 bases and 2 bases, with 14 bases remaining between them. Germline CDR1 SNHLY, CDR2 FYNNEI. CDR3 sequence reads: CASRHRDQTYEQYF. CDR3 bases: TGTGCCAGCAGGCACCGGGACCAAACCTACGAGCAGTACTTC.

This clonotype came up a few times. V gene TRBV18 combines with J gene TRBJ2-5; tentatively, D is TRBD1 or TRBD2 (5 bases each). V lost 1 base to trimming and J lost 5 bases, with 17 bases between them. CDR3 length: 16 amino acids. The germline CDR1 and CDR2 sequences are KGHSH and LQKENI. The CDR3 here is CASSPLPGRKRETQYF. In nucleotides, the CDR3 is TGTGCCAGCTCACCACTACCGGGACGAAAAAGGGAGACCCAGTACTTC.

Note on this clonotype: The CDR3 does not end in the conserved phenylalanine or tryptophan, so this is likely a read error. The gene calls are TRBV11-1 and TRBJ2-5; D is ambiguous. CDR1 and CDR2 from the germline V gene are SGHAT and FQDESV (reference sequence). The CDR3 runs 13 residues. V was trimmed by 1 base and J by 3 bases, leaving 6 bases between them. In DNA, the CDR3 is TGTGCCAGCAGCTTAGGGCTGGAAGAGACCCAGTACCTC. Its translation is CASSLGLEETQYL.